Listed below are T cell receptor beta chains from one sample, sequenced in a study of blood T cell repertoires in COVID-19. TCRdb's copy holds only in-frame clones and misses some; the assay was immunoSEQ multiplex PCR. The sample shows some 40,000 clones, approximately 70% of them seen only once. The sequenced sample was peripheral blood. The origin of the receptors is an elderly man with acute or convalescent COVID-19. Both conserved end residues are part of each CDR3. A D gene is named only where the DNA matches it firmly. A clone size is listed for some rows: how often the clone was seen (once, few, many), or a class if it is expanded.

clone_size	v_call	j_call	d_call	cdr3_nt	cdr3_aa
.	TRBV13	TRBJ2-7	.	TGTGCCAGCAGCATTCGACAGGTTAGCTACGAGCAGTACTTC	CASSIRQVSYEQYF
.	TRBV6-5	TRBJ2-1	.	TGTGCCAGCAGCCGCGGCAGCAATTACAATGAGCAGTTCTTC	CASSRGSNYNEQFF
.	TRBV2	TRBJ2-1	TRBD2	TGTGCCAGCAGTGAATCGGGCGGGGGGTCCCCCAATGAGCAGTTCTTC	CASSESGGGSPNEQFF
few	TRBV23-1	TRBJ1-3	TRBD1	TGCGCCAGCAGTCATGGGTCGGGACAGGGAAACACCATATATTTT	CASSHGSGQGNTIYF
.	TRBV9	TRBJ2-5	TRBD1	TGTGCCAGCAGCGTCGGGACAGGGGTTGGAGAGACCCAGTACTTC	CASSVGTGVGETQYF
.	TRBV6-5	TRBJ1-1	.	TGTGCCAGCAGTTACTCGAAGAGGGTTCACACTGAAGCTTTCTTT	CASSYSKRVHTEAFF
.	TRBV7-9	TRBJ1-2	TRBD1	TGTGCCAGCAGCCCATTGACAGGGGACTATGGCTACACCTTC	CASSPLTGDYGYTF
.	TRBV29-1	TRBJ2-7	TRBD2	TGCAGCGTCCGTGGGACTAGCGGGGGGACCCACGAGCAGTACTTC	CSVRGTSGGTHEQYF
.	TRBV19	TRBJ2-1	TRBD2	TGTGCCAGTAGTCTCGGACTAGCGGGATCTGAGCAGTTCTTC	CASSLGLAGSEQFF
once	TRBV30	TRBJ1-2	.	TGTGCCTGGAGAGGGGGAGGGGGAAACTATGGCTACACCTTC	CAWRGGGGNYGYTF
.	TRBV19	TRBJ2-1	.	TGTGCCAGTAGTAGGGCGACACTCTTATACAATGAGCAGTTCTTC	CASSRATLLYNEQFF
.	TRBV7-6	TRBJ2-2	TRBD2	TGTGCCAGCAGCTTAGGTCTAGCGGGTAAGAACACCGGGGAGCTGTTTTTT	CASSLGLAGKNTGELFF
.	TRBV6-2/TRBV6-3	TRBJ2-5	.	TGTGCCAGCAGTTACTCGAAAATTCGCCCGGACTCGCGGGAGACCCAGTACTTC	CASSYSKIRPDSRETQYF
once	TRBV3-1/TRBV3-2	TRBJ1-1	.	TGTGCCAGCACCCGGGAGACGATGAACACTGAAGCTTTCTTT	CASTRETMNTEAFF
.	TRBV2	TRBJ2-2	.	TGTGCCAGCAGTCCTCAGGGGGGTGTCACCGGGGAGCTGTTTTTT	CASSPQGGVTGELFF
.	TRBV5-1	TRBJ2-3	.	TGCGCCAGCAGCCCGGGGGGCACAGATACGCAGTATTTT	CASSPGGTDTQYF
.	TRBV6-5	TRBJ1-6	.	TGTGCCAGCAGGTCCGCAGGGTTAGGCGATTCACCCCTCCACTTT	CASRSAGLGDSPLHF
.	TRBV30	TRBJ2-7	.	TGTGCCTGGGAGCGGGACACCTACGAGCAGTACTTC	CAWERDTYEQYF
.	TRBV5-1	TRBJ2-7	.	TGCGCCAGCAGCTTGGGCAACACCTCCCCCAGGGAGCAGTACTTC	CASSLGNTSPREQYF
few	TRBV9	TRBJ1-1	.	TGTGCCAGCAGCCCCTTCGGAGATACTGAAGCTTTCTTT	CASSPFGDTEAFF
once	TRBV7-2	TRBJ2-3	.	TGTGCCAGCAGCTTACCGGTTCTCACAGATACGCAGTATTTT	CASSLPVLTDTQYF
many	TRBV7-9	TRBJ1-1	TRBD1	TGTGCCAGCAGCTTAGCTGGGACAGGGAGGAACACTGAAGCTTTCTTT	CASSLAGTGRNTEAFF
.	TRBV5-1	TRBJ2-7	.	TGCGCCAGCAGCTTGGACTTCTTGAGCTCCTACGAGCAGTACTTC	CASSLDFLSSYEQYF
.	TRBV29-1	TRBJ1-2	TRBD1	TGTAGTTCTGGTCGTCAGGGGGCGCGGGGCTACACCTTC	CSSGRQGARGYTF
.	TRBV15	TRBJ2-3	TRBD2	TGTGCCACCAGCATGGTAGCGGGGATCCCACTTGACACAGATACGCAGTATTTT	CATSMVAGIPLDTDTQYF